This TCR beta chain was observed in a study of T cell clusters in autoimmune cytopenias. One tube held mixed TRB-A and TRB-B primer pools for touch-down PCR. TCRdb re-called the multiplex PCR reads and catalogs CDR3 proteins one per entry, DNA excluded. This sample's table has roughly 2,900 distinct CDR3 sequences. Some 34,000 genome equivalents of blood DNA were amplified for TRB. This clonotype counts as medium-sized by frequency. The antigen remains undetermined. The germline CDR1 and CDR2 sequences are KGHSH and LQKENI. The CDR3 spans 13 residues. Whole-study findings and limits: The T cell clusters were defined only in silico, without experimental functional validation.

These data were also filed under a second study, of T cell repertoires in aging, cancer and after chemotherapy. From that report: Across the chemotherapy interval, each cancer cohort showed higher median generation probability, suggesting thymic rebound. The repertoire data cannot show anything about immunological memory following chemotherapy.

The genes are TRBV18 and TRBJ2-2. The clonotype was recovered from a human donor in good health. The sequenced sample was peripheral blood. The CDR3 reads CASSPPYTGELFF. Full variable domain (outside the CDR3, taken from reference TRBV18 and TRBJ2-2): NAGVMQNPRHLVRRRGQEARLRCSPMKGHSHVYWYRQLPEEGLKFMVYLQKENIIDESGMPKERFSAEFPKEGPSILRIQQVVRGDSAAYFCASSPPYTGELFFGEGSRLTVL.